The rows below give T cell receptor beta chains drawn from one sample of a study of blood T cell repertoires in COVID-19. The data were produced by immunoSEQ multiplex PCR, yet TCRdb's version contains in-frame clones alone and is incomplete. The sample shows 80,000 to 100,000 clones, about 95% of them seen only once. Sequenced material: peripheral blood. These receptors originate from a human donor with active COVID-19. The donor label of this sample is uncertain. Each CDR3 is given with its conserved first and last residue. A D gene is named only where the DNA matches it firmly. Not all rows give a size; the values are once, few, many and, for expanded clones, a class.

d_call: TRBD1; j_call: TRBJ1-3; v_call: TRBV9; clone_size: NA; cdr3_nt: TGTGCCAGCAGCCTAGGACAGGGTGCGGGAAACACCATATATTTT; cdr3_aa: CASSLGQGAGNTIYF
d_call: TRBD2; j_call: TRBJ2-7; v_call: TRBV4-1; clone_size: NA; cdr3_nt: TGCGCCAGCAGCCATTTCACCAGGACTAGCGGGAGACTCGCCTACGAGCAGTACTTC; cdr3_aa: CASSHFTRTSGRLAYEQYF
d_call: TRBD1; j_call: TRBJ1-2; v_call: TRBV5-1; clone_size: NA; cdr3_nt: TGCGCCAGCAGCTTGGCCGGGACAGGCTATGGCTACACCTTC; cdr3_aa: CASSLAGTGYGYTF
d_call: TRBD1; j_call: TRBJ1-1; v_call: TRBV6-5; clone_size: NA; cdr3_nt: TGTGCCAGCAATATCGACAGGGTCGCTGAAGCTTTCTTT; cdr3_aa: CASNIDRVAEAFF
d_call: TRBD1; j_call: TRBJ1-2; v_call: TRBV6-5; clone_size: NA; cdr3_nt: TGTGCCAGCAGCGCCAGCGGGACAGGGGCCTATGGCTACACCTTC; cdr3_aa: CASSASGTGAYGYTF
d_call: NA; j_call: TRBJ1-3; v_call: TRBV20-1; clone_size: NA; cdr3_nt: TGCAGTGCTAGTTCTCCAGCTGGAAACACCATATATTTT; cdr3_aa: CSASSPAGNTIYF
d_call: NA; j_call: TRBJ1-4; v_call: TRBV5-8; clone_size: once; cdr3_nt: TGTGCCAGCAGTCCAGGACAGATCCGAACTAATGAAAAACTGTTTTTT; cdr3_aa: CASSPGQIRTNEKLFF
d_call: TRBD2; j_call: TRBJ2-5; v_call: TRBV3-1/TRBV3-2; clone_size: once; cdr3_nt: TGTGCCAGCAGCCCACTAGCGGGGGGGAAAGAGACCCAGTACTTC; cdr3_aa: CASSPLAGGKETQYF
d_call: NA; j_call: TRBJ2-2; v_call: TRBV9; clone_size: once; cdr3_nt: TGTGCCAGCAGCGTAGTTCCCCTCGGAGCCGATTTGCCCGGGGAGCTGTTTTTT; cdr3_aa: CASSVVPLGADLPGELFF
d_call: NA; j_call: TRBJ1-4; v_call: TRBV5-5; clone_size: NA; cdr3_nt: TGTGCCAGCAGCTATGGGCCCACAGGGAGCGAAAAACTGTTTTTT; cdr3_aa: CASSYGPTGSEKLFF
d_call: TRBD1; j_call: TRBJ1-1; v_call: TRBV6-5; clone_size: NA; cdr3_nt: TGTGCCAGCAGTACCCCGGGACAGGGGGCTCGAGCTTTCTTT; cdr3_aa: CASSTPGQGARAFF
d_call: TRBD1; j_call: TRBJ1-1; v_call: TRBV13; clone_size: once; cdr3_nt: TGTGCCAGCAGCTTAGGCCTAAAAGGTGGACAGGCGTTGATGAACACTGAAGCTTTCTTT; cdr3_aa: CASSLGLKGGQALMNTEAFF
d_call: NA; j_call: TRBJ2-7; v_call: TRBV6-6; clone_size: NA; cdr3_nt: TGTGCCAGCAGTTACTCGGGGCCCTACGAGCAGTACTTC; cdr3_aa: CASSYSGPYEQYF
d_call: TRBD2; j_call: TRBJ2-5; v_call: TRBV28; clone_size: once; cdr3_nt: TGTGCCAGCAGCCGACTAGCGGGAGCAGAGACCCAGTACTTC; cdr3_aa: CASSRLAGAETQYF
d_call: NA; j_call: TRBJ1-2; v_call: TRBV3-1/TRBV3-2; clone_size: NA; cdr3_nt: TGTGCCAGCAGCCAAGACTGGAAAGGGGCCTATGGCTACACCTTC; cdr3_aa: CASSQDWKGAYGYTF
d_call: TRBD2; j_call: TRBJ2-3; v_call: TRBV7-2; clone_size: NA; cdr3_nt: TGTGCCAGCAGCCCTGGGACTAGCGGGGGTATGACAGATACGCAGTATTTT; cdr3_aa: CASSPGTSGGMTDTQYF
d_call: NA; j_call: TRBJ1-6; v_call: TRBV28; clone_size: NA; cdr3_nt: TGTGCCAGCAAAACCCCCGGGGATTCACCCCTCCACTTT; cdr3_aa: CASKTPGDSPLHF
d_call: NA; j_call: TRBJ1-1; v_call: TRBV10-3; clone_size: NA; cdr3_nt: TGTGCCATCAGTGAGAGGGACACCACTGAAGCTTTCTTT; cdr3_aa: CAISERDTTEAFF
d_call: TRBD2; j_call: TRBJ2-3; v_call: TRBV3-1/TRBV3-2; clone_size: NA; cdr3_nt: TGTGCCAGCAGCCAAGAAGTCTCAGGGACTAGGAGATATTTT; cdr3_aa: CASSQEVSGTRRYF
d_call: TRBD2; j_call: TRBJ2-1; v_call: TRBV3-1/TRBV3-2; clone_size: NA; cdr3_nt: TGTGCCAGCAGCCAGGCGGGGGGCTCTCACAATGAGCAGTTCTTC; cdr3_aa: CASSQAGGSHNEQFF
d_call: NA; j_call: TRBJ2-3; v_call: TRBV7-2; clone_size: NA; cdr3_nt: TGTGCCAGCAGCTCCCTCCGGGATACGCAGTATTTT; cdr3_aa: CASSSLRDTQYF
d_call: TRBD2; j_call: TRBJ2-7; v_call: TRBV6-1; clone_size: NA; cdr3_nt: TGTGCCAGCAGTGTTCCCGGGACTAGCGGCTCCTACGAGCAGTACTTC; cdr3_aa: CASSVPGTSGSYEQYF
d_call: NA; j_call: TRBJ2-7; v_call: TRBV24-1; clone_size: NA; cdr3_nt: TGTGCCACCAGTGACGCGATACTCGGGAACGAGCAGTACTTC; cdr3_aa: CATSDAILGNEQYF
d_call: NA; j_call: TRBJ1-2; v_call: TRBV2; clone_size: NA; cdr3_nt: TGTGCCAGCAAGACTGATAACTATGGCTACACCTTC; cdr3_aa: CASKTDNYGYTF
d_call: TRBD1; j_call: TRBJ1-2; v_call: TRBV4-1; clone_size: NA; cdr3_nt: TGCGCCAGCAGCCAAGAAGGCAGGGGGGCATCGGGCTACACCTTC; cdr3_aa: CASSQEGRGASGYTF
d_call: TRBD2; j_call: TRBJ2-3; v_call: TRBV9; clone_size: NA; cdr3_nt: TGTGCCAGCAGCGTTAGCGGGAGTACAGATACGCAGTATTTT; cdr3_aa: CASSVSGSTDTQYF
d_call: NA; j_call: TRBJ2-7; v_call: TRBV6-5; clone_size: NA; cdr3_nt: TGTGCCAGCAGATCATCCTCTGTCGGCGAGCAGTACTTC; cdr3_aa: CASRSSSVGEQYF
d_call: NA; j_call: TRBJ1-6; v_call: TRBV11-3; clone_size: NA; cdr3_nt: TGTGCCAGCAGCTTAAGCCCAGATCGAGGGAATTCACCCCTCCACTTT; cdr3_aa: CASSLSPDRGNSPLHF
d_call: TRBD1; j_call: TRBJ1-4; v_call: TRBV7-8; clone_size: NA; cdr3_nt: TGTGCCAGCAGCCTTAGGGACAGGGGGCGAACTAATGAAAAACTGTTTTTT; cdr3_aa: CASSLRDRGRTNEKLFF
d_call: TRBD2; j_call: TRBJ2-3; v_call: TRBV9; clone_size: NA; cdr3_nt: TGTGCCAGCAGCGTAGGCGGGAGGGTTAGCACAGATACGCAGTATTTT; cdr3_aa: CASSVGGRVSTDTQYF
d_call: TRBD2; j_call: TRBJ2-2; v_call: TRBV6-6; clone_size: once; cdr3_nt: TGTGCCAGCAGCCAGACTCGGGGGGCCGGGGAGCTGTTTTTT; cdr3_aa: CASSQTRGAGELFF
d_call: NA; j_call: TRBJ1-1; v_call: TRBV2; clone_size: NA; cdr3_nt: TGTGCCAGCAGTGAATGGGGGGTTAACACTGAAGCTTTCTTT; cdr3_aa: CASSEWGVNTEAFF
d_call: TRBD1; j_call: TRBJ2-1; v_call: TRBV5-4; clone_size: NA; cdr3_nt: TGTGCCAGCAGCTTTTCAGGGGGCACCTACAATGAGCAGTTCTTC; cdr3_aa: CASSFSGGTYNEQFF
d_call: NA; j_call: TRBJ1-5; v_call: TRBV6-2/TRBV6-3; clone_size: NA; cdr3_nt: TGTGCCAGCAGTTACGGGCCGGGGCAGCCCCAGCATTTT; cdr3_aa: CASSYGPGQPQHF
d_call: NA; j_call: TRBJ1-2; v_call: TRBV6-5; clone_size: NA; cdr3_nt: TGTGCCAGCAGTTACTCGTACAGGGTCAACTATGGCTACACCTTC; cdr3_aa: CASSYSYRVNYGYTF
d_call: NA; j_call: TRBJ2-3; v_call: TRBV7-2; clone_size: once; cdr3_nt: TGTGCCAGCAGCCCCACCGCGGCAGATACGCAGTATTTT; cdr3_aa: CASSPTAADTQYF
d_call: TRBD2; j_call: TRBJ2-5; v_call: TRBV11-2; clone_size: NA; cdr3_nt: TGTGCCAGCCGGACTAGCGGGAGTAACCTCCAAGAGACCCAGTACTTC; cdr3_aa: CASRTSGSNLQETQYF
d_call: TRBD2; j_call: TRBJ2-3; v_call: TRBV6-2/TRBV6-3; clone_size: NA; cdr3_nt: TGTGCCAGCAGTAACCCTAGCGGGGGGACGTACACAGATACGCAGTATTTT; cdr3_aa: CASSNPSGGTYTDTQYF
d_call: TRBD1; j_call: TRBJ1-6; v_call: TRBV11-2; clone_size: NA; cdr3_nt: TGTGCCAGCAGCACCGGACAGGTCCGTAATTCACCCCTCCACTTT; cdr3_aa: CASSTGQVRNSPLHF
d_call: TRBD1; j_call: TRBJ1-5; v_call: TRBV6-5; clone_size: NA; cdr3_nt: TGTGCCAGCCTCTTGACAGGGCGTCAGCCCCAGCATTTT; cdr3_aa: CASLLTGRQPQHF
d_call: NA; j_call: TRBJ2-5; v_call: TRBV27; clone_size: NA; cdr3_nt: TGTGCCAGCAGTTTCCGAGGACAGGGGGCGACTAGCGGGCCTCAAGAGACCCAGTACTTC; cdr3_aa: CASSFRGQGATSGPQETQYF
d_call: TRBD1; j_call: TRBJ1-2; v_call: TRBV5-1; clone_size: NA; cdr3_nt: TGCGCCAGCAGCGGAGAGGGGGCTAAGGGCTACACCTTC; cdr3_aa: CASSGEGAKGYTF